Following are 27 T cell receptor beta chains from one sample sequenced in a study of T cell changes during pregnancy in multiple sclerosis. Using immunoSEQ multiplex PCR, the repertoire was profiled, and TCRdb retains in-frame clones only, with some absent. The sample includes about 75,000 clones, 80% to 95% of them seen just once. Specimen: CD4+ T cells from peripheral blood mononuclear cells, collected before pregnancy. These receptors were obtained from a female donor with multiple sclerosis, enrolled in a pregnancy study.

This clone was seen just once. The chain combines TRBV5-6 with TRBJ2-7, with a weak D call TRBD1 (6 bases). The V end was cut by 4 bases, the J end by 5 bases, with 22 bases between. The CDR3 has 16 residues. CDR1 SGHDT and CDR2 YYEEEE come from the germline V gene. Here the CDR3 reads CASSPSGSAGVNEQYF. CDR3 nucleotide sequence: TGTGCCAGCAGCCCGAGCGGATCAGCAGGGGTCAACGAGCAGTACTTC.

This clone has only one observation. This chain uses TRBV5-5 with TRBJ2-3, with D possibly being TRBD2 (5 bases). CDR3 size: 16 residues. V was pared by 2 bases and J by 1 base, with 14 bases between. Germline V CDR1 and CDR2: SGHKS, YYEKEE (reference sequence). CDR3 nucleotides: TGTGCCAGCAGCTTCCCCCGGAGCGGCGGCACAGATACGCAGTATTTT. Protein: CASSFPRSGGTDTQYF.

This clone was detected only a few times. The rearrangement joins TRBV28 to TRBJ1-1; D might be TRBD1 (5 bases). The length of the CDR3 is 13 residues. Trimming took 7 bases from V and 0 from J, leaving 9 bases between them. Germline lookup yields CDR1 MDHEN and CDR2 SYDVKM. The CDR3 spells CASNLQVNTEAFF. The DNA of the CDR3 is TGTGCCAGCAACCTACAGGTGAACACTGAAGCTTTCTTT.

The genes are TRBV5-4 and TRBJ1-1; 8 positions match TRBD1. The V segment lost 4 bases and the J segment 4 bases; nucleotides outside the gene matches: 3. Germline V gene lookup returns CDR1 SGHNT and CDR2 YYREEE (reference sequence). The CDR3 is 13 amino acids. The DNA for the CDR3 is TGTGCCAGCAGCGTTACAGGGGGCACTGAAGCTTTCTTT. Amino acid sequence: CASSVTGGTEAFF.

This clone was found once. The V gene is TRBV11-1, the J gene TRBJ1-1; no definite D call. Germline V gives CDR1 SGHAT, CDR2 FQDESV (reference sequence). The CDR3 extends over 12 amino acids. With 1 base removed from V and 10 bases from J, the gap between germline ends came to 10 bases. The chain's CDR3 is CASSLEAGGAFF. The CDR3 coding sequence is TGTGCCAGCAGCTTAGAGGCTGGAGGAGCTTTCTTT.

The chain couples TRBV5-1 to TRBJ2-7; 9 bases fit TRBD2. The CDR3 extends over 15 amino acids. V was clipped by 4 bases and J by 2 bases; unmatched bases: 7. Germline values: CDR1 SGHRS, CDR2 YFSETQ. Here the CDR3 reads CASSHSSGSAYEQYF. In DNA form, the CDR3 reads TGCGCCAGCAGCCACAGTAGCGGGAGCGCCTACGAGCAGTACTTC.

The rearrangement joins TRBV5-1 to TRBJ1-1, with 9 bases lining up with TRBD1. Germline-derived CDR1 and CDR2 are SGHRS and YFSETQ. This CDR3 region has 15 residues. J was trimmed by 2 bases and V by 7 bases; bases with no gene match: 9. CDR3 protein: CASRSTGGLNTEAFF. The CDR3 DNA reads as TGCGCCAGCCGCTCGACAGGGGGTCTTAACACTGAAGCTTTCTTT.

In its sample, this clone was seen once. The rearrangement joins TRBV7-8 to TRBJ1-1; TRBD1 might be the D (6 bases). Per germline, CDR1 SGHVS and CDR2 FQNEAQ. The CDR3 length is 14 residues. V lost 6 bases and J 2 bases, leaving 13 bases between the germline ends. The CDR3: CASRVRGQNTEAFF. CDR3 DNA sequence: TGTGCCAGCAGGGTCAGGGGCCAAAACACTGAAGCTTTCTTT.

The chain has TRBV6-1 and TRBJ1-4; D is possibly TRBD1 (6 bases). V lost 6 bases and J lost 4, with 12 bases in between. This CDR3 is built from 14 residues. The germline CDR1 and CDR2 sequences are MNHNS and SASEGT. The CDR3 DNA is TGTGCCAGCAGGATCGGACAGATTAATGAAAAACTGTTTTTT. It translates to CASRIGQINEKLFF.

The chain combines TRBV7-8 with TRBJ1-6; possibly TRBD1 for D (6 bases). CDR1 and CDR2 from the germline V gene are SGHVS and FQNEAQ. This CDR3 is built from 18 residues. The ends were cut back, 4 bases at V and 0 bases at J, with 16 bases in the middle. CDR3 residues: CASSSLGAAGSYNSPLHF. CDR3 nucleotide sequence: TGTGCCAGCAGCTCCCTGGGGGCGGCGGGCTCCTATAATTCACCCCTCCACTTT.

The rearrangement uses TRBV11-3 and TRBJ2-1; the D gene is possibly TRBD1 (6 bases). Germline CDR1 reads SGHNT; CDR2 reads YENEEA. The CDR3 has 14 residues. V dropped 3 bases and J dropped 7 bases, with 13 bases sitting between them. CDR3 coding DNA: TGTGCCAGCAGCTTTGGGGGCCTGCGGAATGAGCAGTTCTTC. This gives the protein CASSFGGLRNEQFF.

This rearrangement joins TRBV2 to TRBJ2-7; D is undetermined. V was cut by 6 bases and J by 2 bases, with 14 bases left in between. The CDR3 is made up of 14 amino acids. Germline V gives CDR1 SNHLY, CDR2 FYNNEI. The CDR3 sequence is CASRPSASTYEQYF. For the CDR3, the DNA is TGTGCCAGCAGGCCAAGCGCCTCCACCTACGAGCAGTACTTC. Full variable domain (rest looked up from reference TRBV2 and TRBJ2-7): EPEVTQTPSHQVTQMGQEVILRCVPISNHLYFYWYRQILGQKVEFLVSFYNNEISEKSEIFDDQFSVERPDGSNFTLKIRSTKLEDSAMYFCASRPSASTYEQYFGPGTRLTVT.

The V and J genes are TRBV4-2 and TRBJ1-2, with D perhaps matching TRBD1 (5 bases). Germline loops: CDR1 LGHNA, CDR2 YNFKEQ. V was shortened by 2 bases and J by 6 bases, with 7 bases between the two germline ends. The CDR3 runs to 12 residues. As DNA, the CDR3 is TGTGCCAGCAGCCAAAAAGGGGATGGCTACACCTTC. Protein product: CASSQKGDGYTF.

V gene TRBV28 combines with J gene TRBJ2-7, with 8 nucleotides matching TRBD2. Trimming removed 3 bases from V and 2 bases from J; junction bases left unmatched: 6. Germline V gene sequence: CDR1 MDHEN, CDR2 SYDVKM. This CDR3 region has 15 residues. In DNA, the CDR3 is TGTGCCAGCAGTTTGAGCGGGAGAACTCCCTACGAGCAGTACTTC. Its protein product is CASSLSGRTPYEQYF.

The chain employs TRBV28 and TRBJ2-3; perhaps TRBD2 as D (6 bases). Germline-derived CDR1 and CDR2 are MDHEN and SYDVKM. The germline V and J ends were trimmed by 9 bases and 6 bases, with 16 bases remaining between them. This CDR3 contains 13 residues. For the CDR3, the DNA is TGTGCCAGTCGGTGGGACTCATCCGATACGCAGTATTTT. It yields the protein CASRWDSSDTQYF.

The CDR3 coding sequence is TGTGCCAGCAGCTTGGGCGGGATAAGCACAGATACGCAGTATTTT. Residues: CASSLGGISTDTQYF. The chain employs TRBV5-4 and TRBJ2-3, with a weak D call TRBD2 (6 bases). Trimming left V 0 bases short and J 0 bases short, with 8 bases between. The CDR3 is 15 amino acids. CDR1 is SGHNT and CDR2 is YYREEE in the germline V gene (reference sequence).

This chain links TRBV27 with TRBJ1-2; 10 bases are shared with TRBD1. The CDR3 loop spans 14 amino acids. Germline lookup yields CDR1 MNHEY and CDR2 SMNVEV (reference sequence). V shed 3 bases, J shed 7 bases, and the junction held 5 bases outside the gene matches. The CDR3 sequence: CASSFWGQGFGYTF. The CDR3, as DNA: TGTGCCAGCAGTTTTTGGGGACAGGGGTTTGGCTACACCTTC.

V gene TRBV14 combines with J gene TRBJ2-7; no reliable D call. Trimming cost V 4 bases and J 2 bases, with 9 bases left between them. The CDR3 runs to 13 residues. Germline values: CDR1 SGHDN, CDR2 FVKESK. The CDR3 DNA reads as TGTGCCAGCAGCCCTATGACACCCTACGAGCAGTACTTC. Protein product: CASSPMTPYEQYF.

The rearrangement links TRBV6-1 to TRBJ1-2, with D uncertain. CDR1 is MNHNS, CDR2 SASEGT, per germline. The CDR3 has 14 amino acids. Trimming took 7 bases from V and 0 from J, leaving 12 bases between them. CDR3 nucleotides: TGTGCCAGCACCCCAGCGGGGACTAACTATGGCTACACCTTC. Translated, it gives CASTPAGTNYGYTF.

This clone was observed once. The chain joins TRBV7-6 to TRBJ2-2, with D possibly matching TRBD1 (6 bases). The V gene lost 0 bases and the J gene lost 0 bases, with 14 bases spanning the gap. Germline-derived CDR1 and CDR2 are SGHVS and FNYEAQ. This CDR3 is built from 18 residues. This CDR3 is CASSLAIQGGANTGELFF. For the CDR3, the DNA is TGTGCCAGCAGCTTAGCGATACAGGGCGGTGCGAACACCGGGGAGCTGTTTTTT.

This chain links TRBV5-1 with TRBJ2-1, with TRBD2 identical over 12 bases. The CDR3 has 19 amino acids. The V gene end was trimmed by 0 bases and the J gene end by 0 bases; junction bases not matched to a gene: 7. The germline gives CDR1 SGHRS, CDR2 YFSETQ. In nucleotides, the CDR3 is TGCGCCAGCAGCTTGGTTGGACTAGCGGGGATGAGCTCCTACAATGAGCAGTTCTTC. It yields the protein CASSLVGLAGMSSYNEQFF.

This clone showed up just a few times. This sequence joins TRBV7-3 and TRBJ2-3; TRBD2 aligns across 8 bases. The CDR3 totals 16 residues. V lost 4 bases to trimming and J lost 0 bases; unmatched junction nucleotides: 6. CDR1 and CDR2 (germline): SGHTA, FQGTGA. The CDR3 sequence is CASSSLAGSSTDTQYF. The CDR3 nucleotides read TGTGCCAGCAGCTCATTAGCGGGATCCAGCACAGATACGCAGTATTTT.

The chain links TRBV2 to TRBJ2-5, with D possibly TRBD1 on 6 matching bases. This CDR3 spans 15 amino acids. The ends were cut back, 7 bases at V and 2 bases at J, with 17 bases in the middle. The germline V gene has CDR1 SNHLY and CDR2 FYNNEI. CDR3 in amino acids: CASKAQGQGQETQYF. DNA for the CDR3: TGTGCCAGCAAGGCCCAGGGGCAGGGGCAAGAGACCCAGTACTTC.

This chain uses TRBV28 with TRBJ2-1; perhaps TRBD1 as D (6 bases). V lost 4 bases to trimming and J lost 4 bases, with 11 bases between them. CDR3 length equals 14 residues. Germline CDR1 and CDR2: MDHEN and SYDVKM. CDR3 nucleotide sequence: TGTGCCAGCAGTTCCGGGACAACTTACAATGAGCAGTTCTTC. Translation: CASSSGTTYNEQFF. The whole variable domain, filled in from reference TRBV28 and TRBJ2-1, reads DVKVTQSSRYLVKRTGEKVFLECVQDMDHENMFWYRQDPGLGLRLIYFSYDVKMKEKGDIPEGYSVSREKKERFSLILESASTNQTSMYLCASSSGTTYNEQFFGPGTRLTVL.

This rearrangement joins TRBV19 to TRBJ2-6; 7 nucleotides line up with TRBD1. The V segment lost 5 bases and the J segment 0 bases; nucleotides outside the gene matches: 7. The CDR3 has 17 residues. The germline CDR1 and CDR2 sequences are LNHDA and SQIVND (reference sequence). The CDR3 loop is CASSSDRFVSGANVLTF. CDR3 coding DNA: TGTGCCAGTAGTTCGGACAGGTTCGTCTCTGGGGCCAACGTCCTGACTTTC.

The rearrangement joins TRBV18 to TRBJ1-1; TRBD1 matches at 8 bases. The trim removed 6 bases at V and 6 bases at J, leaving 6 bases unmatched. The CDR3 extends over 13 amino acids. Looked up from germline, CDR1 is KGHSH and CDR2 is LQKENI. The CDR3 region is CASSDSGGPEAFF. DNA of the CDR3: TGTGCCAGCTCGGATTCAGGGGGCCCTGAAGCTTTCTTT. Full variable domain (outside the CDR3, taken from reference TRBV18 and TRBJ1-1): NAGVMQNPRHLVRRRGQEARLRCSPMKGHSHVYWYRQLPEEGLKFMVYLQKENIIDESGMPKERFSAEFPKEGPSILRIQQVVRGDSAAYFCASSDSGGPEAFFGQGTRLTVV.

The J gene is TRBJ2-3, the V gene TRBV19; D remains ambiguous. CDR1 and CDR2 (germline): LNHDA, SQIVND (reference sequence). Trimming pared 4 bases from V and 5 bases from J, leaving 10 bases between. This CDR3 has 13 residues. CDR3 region: CASSTGEVDTQYF. CDR3 coding DNA: TGTGCCAGTAGTACCGGAGAGGTAGATACGCAGTATTTT.